The 30 T cell receptor beta chains listed next were all sequenced from one sample in a study of beta chain features in type 1 diabetes (dated by TCRdb to the late 2010s). What the study reported, not specific to this receptor: A moderate but significant shortening of TCRB CDR3 length was observed in type 1 diabetes patients in all four CD4+ subsets.

No cognate antigen is known for these TCRs. The library was generated by the immunoSEQ multiplex PCR assay. All of the isolated RNA was reverse transcribed with the High Capacity cDNA Reverse Transcription Kit, so expressed TCRB transcripts were sequenced. The clones in this table, taken by TCRdb from immuneACCESS, are in-frame only. Not every clone is retained; where verified, under half of the shortfall comes from an unresolved V gene, and the cause of the rest is unknown. This sample lists over 650,000 clones; over 12% were detected once. The ten largest clones take up approximately 0.043% of the sample. Sequenced input: naive CD4+ T cells from blood. Reading the label with the study, this specimen's cell subset or site is: true naive CD4+ T cells. These receptor sequences come from a man between 18 and 35 years old with type 1 diabetes.

The chain employs TRBV28 and TRBJ2-7; the D gene could be TRBD1 or TRBD2 (5 bases each). The V gene lost 2 bases and the J gene lost 2 bases, with 10 bases spanning the gap. Germline CDR1 and CDR2: MDHEN and SYDVKM. The CDR3 extends over 14 amino acids. CDR3 residues: CASSLGDRTYEQYF. CDR3 bases: TGTGCCAGCAGTTTAGGGGACCGCACCTACGAGCAGTACTTC.

This chain links TRBV27 with TRBJ1-2; weak D call: TRBD1 (5 bases). Germline assignment: CDR1 MNHEY and CDR2 SMNVEV (reference sequence). V dropped 0 bases and J dropped 9 bases, with 20 bases sitting between them. The CDR3 has 16 residues. CDR3 in amino acids: CASSLSGTLGRRSYTF. In DNA, the CDR3 is TGTGCCAGCAGTTTATCGGGGACTTTAGGACGGAGGAGCTACACCTTC.

This clone was counted once. Other nucleotide sequences from this sample produce the same CDR3. This rearrangement joins TRBV5-1 to TRBJ2-5, with 7 bases that match TRBD2. After removal of 1 base from V and 3 bases from J, the junction contained 3 bases not matched to a gene. This CDR3 comprises 14 residues. Germline V gene lookup returns CDR1 SGHRS and CDR2 YFSETQ. The CDR3 region has the DNA TGCGCCAGCAGCTTGCAGCGGGGAGAAGAGACCCAGTACTTC. This sequence encodes CASSLQRGEETQYF.

This clone turned up a few times. V gene TRBV5-6 combines with J gene TRBJ2-5, with 8 bases lining up with TRBD1. The CDR3 contains 11 residues. V was clipped by 4 bases and J by 11 bases; unmatched bases: 4. Germline V CDR1 and CDR2: SGHDT, YYEEEE. The CDR3 DNA sequence: TGTGCCAGCAGCAACAGGGGGTCACAGTACTTC. Protein: CASSNRGSQYF.

V is TRBV7-9 and J is TRBJ1-2; no clear D. V was shortened by 1 base and J by 8 bases, with 11 bases between the two germline ends. This CDR3 has 13 amino acids. CDR1 and CDR2 (germline): SEHNR, FQNEAQ (reference sequence). The CDR3 sequence: CASSLVDRRGYTF. The CDR3 DNA follows: TGTGCCAGCAGCTTAGTGGACCGCAGAGGCTACACCTTC. Based on the CDR3 plus reference TRBV7-9 and TRBJ1-2, the full variable domain is DTGVSQNPRHKITKRGQNVTFRCDPISEHNRLYWYRQTLGQGPEFLTYFQNEAQLEKSRLLSDRFSAERPKGSFSTLEIQRTEQGDSAMYLCASSLVDRRGYTFGSGTRLTVV.

The chain has TRBV14 and TRBJ1-1, with D uncertain. This CDR3 comprises 11 residues. Trimming removed 0 bases at V and 6 bases at J, with 2 bases between. The germline V gene has CDR1 SGHDN and CDR2 FVKESK. The CDR3 DNA is TGTGCCAGCAGCCAAGAGTCTGAAGCTTTCTTT. It translates to CASSQESEAFF.

This clone was seen a handful of times. This chain uses TRBV6-1 with TRBJ2-7; 14 nucleotides match TRBD2. CDR3 length equals 14 residues. V dropped 5 bases and J dropped 4; count of bases not matched to a gene: 1. The germline V gene encodes CDR1 MNHNS and CDR2 SASEGT. CDR3 nucleotides: TGTGCCAGCAGTCGACTAGCGGGAGGGTACGAGCAGTACTTC. This codes for CASSRLAGGYEQYF.

V usage is TRBV7-2 and J usage is TRBJ2-3; 9 nucleotides align to TRBD1. This CDR3 region has 13 residues. CDR1 SGHTA and CDR2 FQGNSA come from the germline V gene. Trimming at V came to 4 bases and at J to 13 bases, leaving 9 bases not matched to a gene. CDR3 amino acids: CASSSLGQGSEYF. CDR3 in DNA: TGTGCCAGCAGCTCTCTAGGACAGGGGAGTGAGTATTTT.

This clone came up a few times. The CDR3, as DNA: TGTGCCAGCAGTTACAGACTAGCGGGGCCCTACGAGCAGTACTTC. It encodes CASSYRLAGPYEQYF. The rearrangement joins TRBV6-5 to TRBJ2-7; 11 nucleotides match TRBD2. This CDR3 has 15 amino acids. The junction had 2 bases not matched to a gene; V was cut back by 2 bases and J by 2 bases. Germline V lookup: CDR1 MNHEY, CDR2 SVGAGI.

This clone was observed a few times. In nucleotides, the CDR3 is TGTGCCAGCAGAAAGGGCAGTACCTTCACAGATACGCAGTATTTT. This sequence encodes CASRKGSTFTDTQYF. V usage is TRBV6-6 and J usage is TRBJ2-3, with no clear D. Germline V lookup: CDR1 MNHNY, CDR2 SVGAGI (reference sequence). Trimming took 6 bases from V and 2 from J, leaving 15 bases between them. The CDR3 is 15 amino acids.

A note on this clone: The junction shows a germline mismatch at one end, possibly a read error. The chain employs TRBV9 and TRBJ2-4; D gene unclear. From germline, CDR1 is SGDLS and CDR2 YYNGEE. The CDR3 runs to 10 residues. The CDR3 here is CASSIAWTNF. The DNA of the CDR3 is TGTGCCAGCAGCATAGCTTGGACCAACTTC. The full variable domain, rest sourced from reference TRBV9 and TRBJ2-4, is DSGVTQTPKHLITATGQRVTLRCSPRSGDLSVYWYQQSLDQGLQFLIQYYNGEERAKGNILERFSAQQFPDLHSELNLSSLELGDSALYFCASSIAWTNFGAGTRLSVL.

The chain links TRBV4-1 to TRBJ2-7; D is possibly TRBD1 (6 bases). Germline V gives CDR1 MGHRA, CDR2 YSYEKL. The V gene lost 4 bases and the J gene lost 0 bases, with 13 bases spanning the gap. This CDR3 has 15 amino acids. The CDR3 protein is CASSLQQGLSYEQYF. CDR3 coding DNA: TGCGCCAGCAGCCTACAACAGGGCCTCTCCTACGAGCAGTACTTC.

For the CDR3, the DNA is TGTGCCAGCAGTTTAACCGCGACAACAGCTAACTATGGCTACACCTTC. Amino acids: CASSLTATTANYGYTF. The rearrangement links TRBV27 to TRBJ1-2, with D uncertain. V shed 2 bases and J shed 0 bases, with 13 bases lying between them. Germline V gives CDR1 MNHEY, CDR2 SMNVEV (reference sequence). This CDR3 is built from 16 residues.

The sample holds a few counts of this clone. This chain uses TRBV29-1 with TRBJ2-6; unclear D gene. This CDR3 is built from 11 residues. CDR1 and CDR2 (germline): SQVTM, ANQGSEA. Trimming removed 5 bases from V and 12 bases from J, with 11 bases in between. CDR3 sequence reads: CSVLQALVLTF. In DNA form, the CDR3 reads TGCAGCGTTCTGCAGGCGCTCGTCCTGACTTTC. Variable domain in full (rest from reference TRBV29-1 and TRBJ2-6): SAVISQKPSRDICQRGTSLTIQCQVDSQVTMMFWYRQQPGQSLTLIATANQGSEATYESGFVIDKFPISRPNLTFSTLTVSNMSPEDSSIYLCSVLQALVLTFGAGSRLTVL.

This chain uses TRBV5-4 with TRBJ1-2, with 10 bases fitting TRBD1. J gave up 4 bases and V 5 bases, and 2 bases lay outside the gene matches. The CDR3 has 13 amino acids. The germline V gene has CDR1 SGHNT and CDR2 YYREEE (reference sequence). For the CDR3, the DNA is TGTGCCAGCAGTCGGGACAGGGGCTATGGCTACACCTTC. Its protein is CASSRDRGYGYTF.

This clone has only a few counts. The chain links TRBV11-2 to TRBJ2-1; TRBD2 agrees at 9 bases. After removal of 8 bases from V and 7 bases from J, the junction contained 6 bases not matched to a gene. The CDR3 spans 13 residues. Germline V gene sequence: CDR1 SGHAT, CDR2 FQNNGV. The CDR3, as DNA: TGTGCCAGCTCCATAGCGGGAGCGAATGAGCAGTTCTTC. Translated: CASSIAGANEQFF.

The sample holds a few counts of this clone. The chain combines TRBV9 with TRBJ2-7; D possibly corresponds to TRBD2 (6 bases). With 2 bases removed from V and 5 bases from J, the gap between germline ends came to 14 bases. The CDR3 is 14 residues long. Germline loops: CDR1 SGDLS, CDR2 YYNGEE. CDR3 protein: CASSVGLGVDEQYF. As DNA, the CDR3 is TGTGCCAGCAGCGTGGGACTCGGGGTAGACGAGCAGTACTTC.

The rearrangement joins TRBV7-9 to TRBJ2-3, with a possible D match to TRBD1 (8 bases). The CDR3 runs to 14 residues. Germline V gene lookup returns CDR1 SEHNR and CDR2 FQNEAQ (reference sequence). V dropped 5 bases and J dropped 4 bases, with 13 bases sitting between them. CDR3 bases: TGTGCCAGCAGCCCAACAGGGGGGGCAGATACGCAGTATTTT. Translating gives CASSPTGGADTQYF.

The sample holds a few counts of this clone. The same CDR3 can be traced to other DNA sequences in this sample. The rearrangement joins TRBV7-3 to TRBJ2-1; D perhaps matches TRBD2 (5 bases). Trimming removed 6 bases from V and 0 bases from J, with 12 bases in between. The germline V gene encodes CDR1 SGHTA and CDR2 FQGTGA. This CDR3 is 15 amino acids long. CDR3: CASSPPGSSYNEQFF. CDR3 in DNA: TGTGCCAGCAGTCCCCCGGGGAGCTCCTACAATGAGCAGTTCTTC.

V gene TRBV5-1 combines with J gene TRBJ2-7; weak D call: TRBD1 (6 bases). The CDR3 runs 15 residues. V was clipped by 0 bases and J by 1 base, with 11 bases between them. Germline V gene data show CDR1 as SGHRS and CDR2 as YFSETQ. The CDR3 reads CASSLATGRSYEQYF. The CDR3 nucleotides are TGCGCCAGCAGCTTGGCCACAGGGAGATCCTACGAGCAGTACTTC.

A few counts support this clone. The chain uses TRBV7-2 and TRBJ2-5; D remains ambiguous. V was pared by 1 base and J by 5 bases, with 11 bases between. Germline V gives CDR1 SGHTA, CDR2 FQGNSA. The CDR3 runs 14 residues. The chain's CDR3 is CASSLDYSYETQYF. The CDR3 region has the DNA TGTGCCAGCAGCTTAGATTATTCTTACGAGACCCAGTACTTC.

The chain couples TRBV28 to TRBJ2-1; 9 bases map to TRBD2. This CDR3 has 15 residues. V shed 5 bases, J shed 2 bases, and the junction held 4 bases outside the gene matches. In germline, CDR1 is MDHEN, CDR2 SYDVKM. CDR3 in DNA: TGTGCCAGCAGTCAGAGCGGGGGGACCTACAATGAGCAGTTCTTC. Protein: CASSQSGGTYNEQFF.

V is TRBV30 and J is TRBJ2-3; 7 positions match TRBD1. With V trimmed by 2 bases and J by 0 bases, 2 bases remained unmatched. The germline gives CDR1 GTSNPN, CDR2 SVGIG (reference sequence). The CDR3 sequence is 14 residues long. CDR3 loop: CAWSLGQSTDTQYF. CDR3 in DNA: TGTGCCTGGAGTTTGGGACAGAGCACAGATACGCAGTATTTT.

This chain connects TRBV5-1 to TRBJ2-1; 8 bases are a match to TRBD1. CDR1 is SGHRS, CDR2 YFSETQ, per germline. CDR3 length equals 16 residues. V lost 4 bases to trimming and J lost 3 bases; unmatched junction nucleotides: 9. The CDR3 region is CASSGTGTGVYNEQFF. In DNA form, the CDR3 reads TGCGCCAGCAGCGGGACCGGGACAGGCGTCTACAATGAGCAGTTCTTC.

The chain recombines TRBV11-3 with TRBJ2-7; 7 positions agree with TRBD2. This CDR3 spans 14 amino acids. CDR1 and CDR2 (germline): SGHNT, YENEEA. Unmatched junction bases numbered 10, after V lost 5 bases and J lost 6 bases. CDR3 sequence: CASSRAGTESEQYF. CDR3 bases: TGTGCCAGCAGCCGAGCGGGAACTGAATCCGAGCAGTACTTC.

The chain employs TRBV28 and TRBJ2-3; the match to TRBD1 covers 7 bases. From germline, CDR1 is MDHEN and CDR2 SYDVKM. This CDR3 has 15 amino acids. V trimming: 5 bases; J trimming: 1 base; junction bases outside the gene matches: 6. The CDR3 bases are TGTGCCAGCAGTCCCGCAGGACAGGGCACAGATACGCAGTATTTT. The encoded protein is CASSPAGQGTDTQYF.

This clone was observed a few times. V gene TRBV10-3 combines with J gene TRBJ2-3; 11 positions agree with TRBD2. The CDR3 extends over 15 amino acids. With 2 bases clipped from V and 4 bases from J, the junction kept 2 bases outside the gene matches. Germline V gene data show CDR1 as ENHRY and CDR2 as SYGVKD. CDR3 protein: CAISEIAGGPDTQYF. The CDR3 DNA reads TGTGCCATCAGTGAGATAGCGGGGGGGCCAGATACGCAGTATTTT.

This clone was counted only a few times. The chain employs TRBV9 and TRBJ1-2; D call uncertain. Trimming removed 4 bases at V and 8 bases at J, with 12 bases between. The germline V gene encodes CDR1 SGDLS and CDR2 YYNGEE. The CDR3 has 12 amino acids. CDR3 coding DNA: TGTGCCAGCAGCTCCAGCCACAAGGGCTACACCTTC. Translation: CASSSSHKGYTF.

CDR3 DNA sequence: TGTGCCATCAGAATTCAGGCGGACACTGAAGCTTTCTTT. Translating it yields CAIRIQADTEAFF. This rearrangement joins TRBV10-3 to TRBJ1-1; D gene unclear. Germline CDR1 ENHRY, CDR2 SYGVKD. The CDR3 is made up of 13 amino acids. Trimming took 6 bases from V and 3 from J, leaving 11 bases between them.

This rearrangement joins TRBV18 to TRBJ2-1; perhaps TRBD2 as D (6 bases). The CDR3 is made up of 14 amino acids. Per the germline V gene, CDR1 is KGHSH and CDR2 is LQKENI. Between the trimmed V and J ends, which lost 3 bases and 8 bases, there was a span of 14 bases. CDR3 sequence: CASSPGSSGYEQFF. CDR3 nucleotides: TGTGCCAGCTCACCCGGGAGTTCGGGCTATGAGCAGTTCTTC.